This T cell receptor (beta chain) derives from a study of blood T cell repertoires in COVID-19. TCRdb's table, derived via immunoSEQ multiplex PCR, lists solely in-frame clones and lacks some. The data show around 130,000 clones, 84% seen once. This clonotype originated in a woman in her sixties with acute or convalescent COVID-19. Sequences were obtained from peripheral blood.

CDR3 sequence (DNA): TGTGCCTGGAGTCTTTCGGCCAGGGGACGGACCGGGGAGCTGTTTTTT. As protein: CAWSLSARGRTGELFF. The genes are TRBV30 and TRBJ2-2; the D gene is possibly TRBD1 (6 bases). Between the trimmed V and J ends, which lost 2 bases and 5 bases, there was a span of 18 bases. Per the germline V gene, CDR1 is GTSNPN and CDR2 is SVGIG (reference sequence). The CDR3 extends over 16 amino acids. Full variable domain (rest looked up from reference TRBV30 and TRBJ2-2): SQTIHQWPATLVQPVGSPLSLECTVEGTSNPNLYWYRQAAGRGLQLLFYSVGIGQISSEVPQNLSASRPQDRQFILSSKKLLLSDSGFYLCAWSLSARGRTGELFFGEGSRLTVL.